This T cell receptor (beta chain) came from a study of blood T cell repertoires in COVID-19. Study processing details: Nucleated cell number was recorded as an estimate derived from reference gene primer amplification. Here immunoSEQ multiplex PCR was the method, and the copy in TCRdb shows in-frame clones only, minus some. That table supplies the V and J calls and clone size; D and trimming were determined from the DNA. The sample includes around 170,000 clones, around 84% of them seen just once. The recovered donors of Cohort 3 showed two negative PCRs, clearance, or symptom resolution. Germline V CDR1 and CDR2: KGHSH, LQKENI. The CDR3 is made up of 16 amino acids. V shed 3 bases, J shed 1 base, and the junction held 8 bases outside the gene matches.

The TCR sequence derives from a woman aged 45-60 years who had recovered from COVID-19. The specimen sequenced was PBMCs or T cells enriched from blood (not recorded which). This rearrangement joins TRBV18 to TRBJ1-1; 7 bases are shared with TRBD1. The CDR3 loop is CASSPGYQGENTEAFF. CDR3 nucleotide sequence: TGTGCCAGCTCACCGGGTTATCAGGGGGAGAACACTGAAGCTTTCTTT.